One and the same sample provided the 2 T cell receptor beta chains below, sequenced in a study of PD-1 blockade in classical Hodgkin lymphoma. TCRdb's copy holds only in-frame clones and misses some; the assay was immunoSEQ multiplex PCR. The repertoire holds some 26,000 clones, with 65% to 85% as singletons. All trial patients relapsed after autologous stem cell transplantation. Using magnetic negative selection, the CD4+ T cells were separated out of thawed PBMCs. The sequencing used CD4+ T cells from blood, collected at baseline. Receptors originate from a human donor with classical Hodgkin lymphoma.

J is TRBJ2-7 and V is TRBV28; TRBD2 is a possible D gene (5 bases). Trimming took off 3 bases at V and 0 bases at J, with 9 bases between the two ends. CDR1 is MDHEN and CDR2 is SYDVKM in the germline V gene. The CDR3 is 14 amino acids. CDR3 nucleotides: TGTGCCAGCAGTTTGACGGGAAGCTCCTACGAGCAGTACTTC. Encoded protein: CASSLTGSSYEQYF.

The chain carries TRBV7-2 and TRBJ1-5, with D perhaps TRBD1 (5 bases). CDR1 and CDR2 from the germline V gene are SGHTA and FQGNSA. Trimming removed 1 base from V and 7 bases from J, with 11 bases in between. This CDR3 region has 14 residues. CDR3 nucleotide sequence: TGTGCCAGCAGCTTAGGGAGGGGAGGACAGCCCCAGCATTTT. Translating gives CASSLGRGGQPQHF.